The 7 T cell receptor beta chains presented below share a single source sample, sequenced in a study of identical twins. TCRdb reanalysed the 5' RACE reads using MiXCR and keeps one entry per CDR3 protein. The sample comprises 200,000 to 300,000 distinct CDR3 sequences, over 9.5% of which are singletons, and 9% to 10% rests with the top ten. The sample comprised memory T cells sorted from blood. The receptor source for this set is a man between 50 and 59 years old in good health.

This clonotype was recorded at least ten times. The rearrangement links TRBV7-2 to TRBJ1-2; no definite D call. Between the trimmed V and J ends, which lost 0 bases and 4 bases, there was a span of 9 bases. CDR1 SGHTA and CDR2 FQGNSA come from the germline V gene. This CDR3 spans 14 amino acids. The CDR3 is CASSLAALLYGYTF. DNA for the CDR3: TGTGCCAGCAGCTTAGCAGCCCTGCTCTATGGCTACACCTTC.

The chain joins TRBV4-2 to TRBJ2-7, with TRBD2 matching 10 bases. This CDR3 spans 16 amino acids. Per germline, CDR1 LGHNA and CDR2 YNFKEQ. The V and J ends lost 0 bases and 4 bases, in that order; junction bases with no gene match: 6. The CDR3 spells CASSQDQAGGLYEQYF. The CDR3, as DNA: TGTGCCAGCAGCCAAGATCAAGCGGGAGGGCTTTACGAGCAGTACTTC.

This chain links TRBV5-5 with TRBJ2-5, with 7 positions matching TRBD1. This CDR3 is built from 14 residues. The V gene's germline CDR1 is SGHKS and CDR2 YYEKEE (reference sequence). V trimming: 3 bases; J trimming: 2 bases; junction bases outside the gene matches: 4. The CDR3 sequence is CASSWMGQQETQYF. CDR3 coding DNA: TGTGCCAGCAGCTGGATGGGACAGCAAGAGACCCAGTACTTC.

This clonotype has at least ten counts. V gene TRBV7-6 combines with J gene TRBJ2-1, with TRBD1 matching 10 bases. This CDR3 spans 16 amino acids. The V and J ends lost 1 base and 0 bases, in that order; junction bases with no gene match: 0. CDR1 and CDR2 (germline): SGHVS, FNYEAQ. The DNA for the CDR3 is TGTGCCAGCAGCTTAGGGACAGGGGGCTCCTACAATGAGCAGTTCTTC. Translation gives CASSLGTGGSYNEQFF. Looking up the rest from reference TRBV7-6 and TRBJ2-1 gives the full variable domain: GAGVSQSPRYKVTKRGQDVALRCDPISGHVSLYWYRQALGQGPEFLTYFNYEAQQDKSGLPNDRFSAERPEGSISTLTIQRTEQRDSAMYRCASSLGTGGSYNEQFFGPGTRLTVL.

This clonotype appeared many times. The rearrangement joins TRBV10-3 to TRBJ2-3; the match to TRBD2 covers 7 bases. The germline CDR1 and CDR2 sequences are ENHRY and SYGVKD. The CDR3 runs 17 residues. J lost 5 bases, V lost 3 bases, and 14 bases had no gene match. CDR3 in amino acids: CAISDFRLAGLEDTQYF. The DNA of the CDR3 is TGTGCCATCAGTGACTTTAGACTAGCCGGGCTCGAAGATACGCAGTATTTT.

This clonotype was seen ten or more times. The chain couples TRBV4-3 to TRBJ2-4; unclear D gene. The V and J ends lost 0 bases and 8 bases respectively, with 8 bases between them. CDR3 length: 13 amino acids. Germline CDR1 reads LGHNA; CDR2 reads YSLEER. The CDR3 sequence: CASSQDKGHIQYF. The DNA of the CDR3 is TGCGCCAGCAGCCAAGATAAAGGGCACATTCAGTACTTC.

This chain connects TRBV5-1 to TRBJ2-1; tentatively, D is TRBD1 (5 bases). CDR1 SGHRS and CDR2 YFSETQ come from the germline V gene. The CDR3 sequence is 16 residues long. Deletions cut 1 base from V and 6 bases from J, with 17 bases between. The CDR3 protein is CASSLQGLDMGNEQFF. DNA of the CDR3: TGCGCCAGCAGCTTGCAGGGATTGGATATGGGCAATGAGCAGTTCTTC. Based on the CDR3 plus reference TRBV5-1 and TRBJ2-1, the full variable domain is KAGVTQTPRYLIKTRGQQVTLSCSPISGHRSVSWYQQTPGQGLQFLFEYFSETQRNKGNFPGRFSGRQFSNSRSEMNVSTLELGDSALYLCASSLQGLDMGNEQFFGPGTRLTVL.